One TCR beta chain is described in this entry. Antigen: not known. MiXCR was run by TCRdb on the RT-PCR reads, yielding one entry per CDR3 protein. This table holds over 650,000 distinct CDR3 sequences, about a fifth found once. The data were obtained in a study of response to subunit inactivated influenza vaccine. Study outcomes and limitations: Authors suggested each seasonal flu vaccination may recruit only limited numbers of new T cells.

CDR3 length equals 16 residues. Germline V gene sequence: CDR1 SGHRS, CDR2 YFSETQ. J gave up 2 bases and V 3 bases, and 9 bases lay outside the gene matches. The source was PBMCs from blood, collected roughly 5 days after vaccination. This sequence was found in a man aged 50 to 59 who received an inactivated influenza vaccine. V gene TRBV5-1 combines with J gene TRBJ2-7; TRBD1 agrees at 9 bases. CDR3 sequence: CASSSQGQGTAYEQYF. The CDR3 bases are TGCGCCAGCAGCTCCCAAGGACAGGGGACTGCCTACGAGCAGTACTTC.